Following are 20 T cell receptor beta chains from one sample sequenced in a study of CD8+ T cells in alopecia areata. As the sequencing template, cDNA was produced by extracting RNA and reverse transcribing it. The method was immunoSEQ multiplex PCR; TCRdb's version includes in-frame clones alone and lacks a portion of them. The profile shows fewer than 350,000 clones, about 62% of them singletons. Treatment given: oral pan-JAK inhibitor, 5-10 mg twice daily. Sequenced here: CD4+ T cells sorted from blood, sampled at week 24, from a patient treated with tofacitinib. These receptor sequences come from a human donor with alopecia areata.

The chain joins TRBV7-8 to TRBJ2-5; D not certain. The V gene's germline CDR1 is SGHVS and CDR2 FQNEAQ. This CDR3 region has 14 residues. V lost 4 bases to trimming and J lost 5 bases, with 14 bases between them. CDR3 protein: CASSWEGHKETQYF. The CDR3 DNA follows: TGTGCCAGCAGCTGGGAAGGGCATAAGGAGACCCAGTACTTC.

This clone was seen a few times. The chain joins TRBV6-1 to TRBJ2-5; D gene uncertain. The V end was cut by 4 bases, the J end by 5 bases, with 8 bases between. This CDR3 is built from 12 residues. From germline, CDR1 is MNHNS and CDR2 SASEGT. CDR3 region: CASSVGFETQYF. CDR3 nucleotide sequence: TGTGCCAGCAGTGTGGGTTTTGAGACCCAGTACTTC.

This rearrangement joins TRBV6-1 to TRBJ2-3; 8 bases are shared with TRBD2. V lost 0 bases, J lost 4 bases, and 6 bases stayed unmatched. Germline V gene lookup returns CDR1 MNHNS and CDR2 SASEGT. The CDR3 is 16 amino acids. The CDR3: CASSEAGGAGADTQYF. The CDR3 DNA follows: TGTGCCAGCAGTGAAGCGGGAGGAGCGGGGGCAGATACGCAGTATTTT.

The rearrangement joins TRBV5-4 to TRBJ2-2; D may be TRBD2 (6 bases). From germline, CDR1 is SGHNT and CDR2 YYREEE (reference sequence). The CDR3 loop spans 18 amino acids. Trimming left V 4 bases short and J 6 bases short, with 25 bases between. DNA for the CDR3: TGTGCCAGCAGCCCGGGACTCTACCTCTATAGGAGCCCCGGGGAGCTGTTTTTT. Encoded protein: CASSPGLYLYRSPGELFF.

Turning to this clone: Additional DNA sequences in this sample encode the identical CDR3. The chain uses TRBV5-1 and TRBJ2-5; 7 positions agree with TRBD1. V was pared by 4 bases and J by 2 bases, with 5 bases of the junction left unmatched. Germline CDR1 reads SGHRS; CDR2 reads YFSETQ. The CDR3 runs to 14 residues. DNA for the CDR3: TGCGCCAGCAGCCTCGGGACAGCACAAGAGACCCAGTACTTC. Translation gives CASSLGTAQETQYF.

The rearrangement joins TRBV9 to TRBJ2-7; D gene ambiguous. The germline V gene encodes CDR1 SGDLS and CDR2 YYNGEE. V was trimmed by 4 bases and J by 6 bases, leaving 11 bases between them. CDR3 length: 12 residues. CDR3 sequence reads: CASSPPNGEQYF. CDR3 sequence (DNA): TGTGCCAGCAGCCCTCCTAACGGCGAGCAGTACTTC.

This chain links TRBV4-1 with TRBJ2-2; a weak D match, TRBD2 (6 bases). V dropped 4 bases and J dropped 6 bases, with 18 bases sitting between them. The CDR3 extends over 16 amino acids. Germline V gene sequence: CDR1 MGHRA, CDR2 YSYEKL. Written as DNA, the CDR3 is TGCGCCAGCAGCCCCACGGCAGTCTGGGGGGCCGGGGAGCTGTTTTTT. The encoded protein is CASSPTAVWGAGELFF.

The chain has TRBV5-1 and TRBJ1-2; tentatively, D is TRBD1 (6 bases). Germline CDR1 is SGHRS and CDR2 is YFSETQ. With 4 bases removed from V and 1 base from J, the gap between germline ends came to 17 bases. CDR3 length equals 16 residues. Written as DNA, the CDR3 is TGCGCCAGCAGCCAAACGACAGGAAGTCATAACTATGGCTACACCTTC. It is translated as CASSQTTGSHNYGYTF.

The chain uses TRBV30 and TRBJ1-1, with D perhaps matching TRBD1 (5 bases). V was shortened by 6 bases and J by 0 bases, with 11 bases between the two germline ends. The CDR3 is 13 amino acids. Germline V lookup: CDR1 GTSNPN, CDR2 SVGIG (reference sequence). CDR3 region: CACPGRVNTEAFF. The CDR3 nucleotides are TGTGCCTGTCCAGGGAGAGTGAACACTGAAGCTTTCTTT. Variable domain in full (rest from reference TRBV30 and TRBJ1-1): SQTIHQWPATLVQPVGSPLSLECTVEGTSNPNLYWYRQAAGRGLQLLFYSVGIGQISSEVPQNLSASRPQDRQFILSSKKLLLSDSGFYLCACPGRVNTEAFFGQGTRLTVV.

The rearrangement uses TRBV4-3 and TRBJ1-1; no reliable D call. This CDR3 contains 14 residues. Trimming left V 3 bases short and J 2 bases short, with 10 bases between. Germline V lookup: CDR1 LGHNA, CDR2 YSLEER. The CDR3: CASSHVPGNTEAFF. CDR3 nucleotide sequence: TGCGCCAGCAGCCATGTCCCAGGAAACACTGAAGCTTTCTTT.

The chain uses TRBV5-1 and TRBJ2-7, with TRBD2 matching over 8 bases. Germline values: CDR1 SGHRS, CDR2 YFSETQ. J gave up 2 bases and V 3 bases, and 10 bases lay outside the gene matches. This CDR3 has 16 residues. The CDR3 loop is CASSSSGTSYPYEQYF. The CDR3 DNA is TGCGCCAGCAGCTCCTCGGGGACTAGTTACCCCTACGAGCAGTACTTC.

The chain combines TRBV7-8 with TRBJ2-3; D possibly corresponds to TRBD1 (5 bases). Trimming cost V 2 bases and J 4 bases, with 10 bases left between them. Per germline, CDR1 SGHVS and CDR2 FQNEAQ. This CDR3 region has 14 residues. CDR3: CASSLHTGPDTQYF. CDR3 DNA sequence: TGTGCCAGCAGCTTACACACAGGTCCAGATACGCAGTATTTT.

The chain combines TRBV9 with TRBJ2-7, with no clear D. The V gene lost 4 bases and the J gene lost 10 bases, with 12 bases spanning the gap. The CDR3 spans 11 residues. Germline V gene data show CDR1 as SGDLS and CDR2 as YYNGEE. CDR3 loop: CASSSDNAQYF. For the CDR3, the DNA is TGTGCCAGCAGCTCCGACAATGCTCAGTACTTC.

This chain joins TRBV5-6 and TRBJ1-1; 7 bases are a match to TRBD1. Germline loops: CDR1 SGHDT, CDR2 YYEEEE. The CDR3 covers 14 residues. The J segment lost 7 bases and the V segment lost 4 bases, leaving 10 bases of the junction unmatched. The CDR3, as DNA: TGTGCCAGCAGCGCCAGGGGGGAGTTAGGTGAAGCTTTCTTT. The encoded protein is CASSARGELGEAFF.

This sequence joins TRBV4-2 and TRBJ1-6, with a weak D call TRBD1 (6 bases). Germline CDR1 reads LGHNA; CDR2 reads YNFKEQ. Trimming removed 2 bases at V and 10 bases at J, with 15 bases between. This CDR3 is built from 15 residues. Here the CDR3 DNA reads TGTGCCAGCAGCCAACGTGGCAGGGGTTTGTCACCCCTCCACTTT. Amino acids: CASSQRGRGLSPLHF.

This clone was seen a handful of times. V is TRBV4-3 and J is TRBJ2-5; 13 bases align to TRBD2. This CDR3 region has 15 residues. Germline assignment: CDR1 LGHNA and CDR2 YSLEER. Trimming removed 1 base from V and 5 bases from J; junction bases left unmatched: 1. The DNA of the CDR3 is TGCGCCAGCAGCCAAGGGACTAGCGGGGGCGAGACCCAGTACTTC. Protein sequence: CASSQGTSGGETQYF.

The chain uses TRBV29-1 and TRBJ1-2; 9 nucleotides line up with TRBD1. This CDR3 is 11 amino acids long. V lost 7 bases and J lost 6; bases outside the gene matches: 3. Germline V gives CDR1 SQVTM, CDR2 ANQGSEA. DNA for the CDR3: TGCAGCGGTAGGACAGGGGATGGCTACACCTTC. It yields the protein CSGRTGDGYTF.

This clone came up a few times. The CDR3 DNA reads TGTGCCAGCGGGGGTGGACAGGGGAGGCATGAGCAGTTCTTC. Translating gives CASGGGQGRHEQFF. This rearrangement joins TRBV27 to TRBJ2-1; TRBD1 agrees at 9 bases. This CDR3 has 14 residues. With 8 bases clipped from V and 8 bases from J, the junction kept 10 bases outside the gene matches. Germline loops: CDR1 MNHEY, CDR2 SMNVEV (reference sequence).

The chain couples TRBV6-6 to TRBJ2-2; the match to TRBD1 covers 7 bases. The V and J ends lost 6 bases and 0 bases, in that order; junction bases with no gene match: 4. Germline CDR1 reads MNHNY; CDR2 reads SVGAGI (reference sequence). There are 15 residues in the CDR3. The CDR3 protein is CASSQGQPNTGELFF. The CDR3 nucleotides read TGTGCCAGCAGCCAGGGACAGCCGAACACCGGGGAGCTGTTTTTT.

V and J are TRBV30 and TRBJ2-3, with D possibly TRBD2 on 5 matching bases. This CDR3 has 15 amino acids. V lost 2 bases and J lost 3, with 15 bases in between. Germline CDR1 is GTSNPN and CDR2 is SVGIG (reference sequence). CDR3 DNA: TGTGCCTGGAGTCGGCTAGCTGTACTAACAGATACGCAGTATTTT. Amino acid sequence: CAWSRLAVLTDTQYF.